This T cell receptor beta chain is drawn from a study of early stage breast cancer tumors. Background on the study: The ER+/PR+/HER2- tumors included eight ductal and four lobular carcinomas. Overall study results and limits: Unsorted bulk genomic DNA sequencing lacked pairing and functional marker data. Tumors had approximately 2.5-fold higher T cell density than normal breast. In about 90% of the 16 patients, blood comparison separated tumor from normal breast.

The V end lost 2 bases, the J end lost 2 bases, and 14 bases lay between the germline ends. The CDR3 spans 16 residues. Here immunoSEQ multiplex PCR was the method, and the copy in TCRdb shows in-frame clones only, minus some. Of 45,000 to 60,000 clones in the sample, around nine tenths were seen once. Notes on this clone: Its cognate antigen is unknown.

The chain carries TRBV5-3 and TRBJ1-3, with D tentatively TRBD1 (6 bases). TRBV5-3 is treated as an ORF (open reading frame) with a function not yet certain. The sample consisted of blood. The sequence derives from a person aged 65-85 years with breast cancer. The CDR3 reads CARSLGNRDAGNTIYF. The CDR3 nucleotides read TGTGCCAGAAGCTTAGGTAACAGGGATGCTGGAAACACCATATATTTT.